This TCR beta chain was recorded in a study of patients and donors after allogeneic stem cell transplantation. MiXCR, applied by TCRdb to the RT-PCR reads, yields one record per CDR3 protein. Of about 160,000 distinct CDR3 sequences in the sample, approximately 22% are singletons; the top ten hold roughly 26%. There are 14 residues in the CDR3. V was pared by 4 bases and J by 8 bases, with 17 bases between. The specimen was blood, either unsorted or a sorted T cell fraction (not recorded which). This rearrangement joins TRBV12-3 or TRBV12-4 to TRBJ1-2, with a weak D call TRBD1 (6 bases). The clonotype was recovered from a human donor who was either an allogeneic HSCT recipient or a stem cell or donor lymphocyte infusion donor (not recorded which). It is not recorded whose cells these are; they may come from a transplant donor. The CDR3 coding sequence is TGTGCCAGCAGTTATTTTACAGGGAGGACGGGCTACACCTTC. Its protein is CASSYFTGRTGYTF.